A single sample gave rise to the 3 T cell receptor beta chains below, sequenced in a study of blood T cell repertoires in COVID-19. Libraries were prepared by immunoSEQ multiplex PCR; TCRdb keeps only in-frame clonotypes and omits some of them. This sample has 85,000 to 130,000 clones; around 87% occur once, and the top ten carry approximately 15%. Material: peripheral blood. The receptors here all came from a man in his forties or fifties with acute or convalescent COVID-19.

The chain recombines TRBV7-9 with TRBJ2-5, with TRBD2 as a possible D gene (6 bases). The CDR3 runs 12 residues. The germline gives CDR1 SEHNR, CDR2 FQNEAQ (reference sequence). Trimming removed 5 bases at V and 4 bases at J, with 8 bases between. As DNA, the CDR3 is TGTGCCAGCAGCGTCGGGGGAGAGACCCAGTACTTC. It encodes CASSVGGETQYF.

The rearrangement links TRBV5-5 to TRBJ2-7; 12 bases map to TRBD2. V lost 0 bases, J lost 3 bases, and 1 base stayed unmatched. The CDR3 is 15 amino acids. Germline loops: CDR1 SGHKS, CDR2 YYEKEE (reference sequence). In DNA, the CDR3 is TGTGCCAGCAGCTTGGGACTAGCGGGAGTCTACGAGCAGTACTTC. Translating gives CASSLGLAGVYEQYF.

The chain couples TRBV18 to TRBJ2-5; tentative D call: TRBD1 (5 bases). The germline V gene has CDR1 KGHSH and CDR2 LQKENI. The CDR3 is 14 residues long. The V end was cut by 1 base, the J end by 5 bases, with 11 bases between. The CDR3 region is CASSPLWGAETQYF. As DNA, the CDR3 is TGTGCCAGCTCACCACTATGGGGCGCGGAGACCCAGTACTTC.